The T cell receptor (beta chain) described here comes from a study of cytomegalovirus exposure and HLA in healthy donors. Using immunoSEQ multiplex PCR, the repertoire was profiled, and TCRdb retains in-frame clones only, with some absent. The sample lists around 55,000 clones; about 93% were seen once. This clone was seen a single time. CDR1 and CDR2 from the germline V gene are SGHNT and YENEEA. Deletions cut 1 base from V and 6 bases from J, with 15 bases between. The CDR3 sequence is 15 residues long. Donors were drawn from the approximately 120-subject validation cohort, separate from the approximately 670-subject first cohort.

Specimen: PBMCs. V and J are TRBV11-3 and TRBJ1-1; D gene ambiguous. This TCR was recovered from a man aged 18-30 years in good health and CMV-seronegative. This CDR3 reads CASSLVGETKAEAFF. CDR3 DNA sequence: TGTGCCAGCAGCTTAGTTGGCGAGACTAAGGCTGAAGCTTTCTTT.